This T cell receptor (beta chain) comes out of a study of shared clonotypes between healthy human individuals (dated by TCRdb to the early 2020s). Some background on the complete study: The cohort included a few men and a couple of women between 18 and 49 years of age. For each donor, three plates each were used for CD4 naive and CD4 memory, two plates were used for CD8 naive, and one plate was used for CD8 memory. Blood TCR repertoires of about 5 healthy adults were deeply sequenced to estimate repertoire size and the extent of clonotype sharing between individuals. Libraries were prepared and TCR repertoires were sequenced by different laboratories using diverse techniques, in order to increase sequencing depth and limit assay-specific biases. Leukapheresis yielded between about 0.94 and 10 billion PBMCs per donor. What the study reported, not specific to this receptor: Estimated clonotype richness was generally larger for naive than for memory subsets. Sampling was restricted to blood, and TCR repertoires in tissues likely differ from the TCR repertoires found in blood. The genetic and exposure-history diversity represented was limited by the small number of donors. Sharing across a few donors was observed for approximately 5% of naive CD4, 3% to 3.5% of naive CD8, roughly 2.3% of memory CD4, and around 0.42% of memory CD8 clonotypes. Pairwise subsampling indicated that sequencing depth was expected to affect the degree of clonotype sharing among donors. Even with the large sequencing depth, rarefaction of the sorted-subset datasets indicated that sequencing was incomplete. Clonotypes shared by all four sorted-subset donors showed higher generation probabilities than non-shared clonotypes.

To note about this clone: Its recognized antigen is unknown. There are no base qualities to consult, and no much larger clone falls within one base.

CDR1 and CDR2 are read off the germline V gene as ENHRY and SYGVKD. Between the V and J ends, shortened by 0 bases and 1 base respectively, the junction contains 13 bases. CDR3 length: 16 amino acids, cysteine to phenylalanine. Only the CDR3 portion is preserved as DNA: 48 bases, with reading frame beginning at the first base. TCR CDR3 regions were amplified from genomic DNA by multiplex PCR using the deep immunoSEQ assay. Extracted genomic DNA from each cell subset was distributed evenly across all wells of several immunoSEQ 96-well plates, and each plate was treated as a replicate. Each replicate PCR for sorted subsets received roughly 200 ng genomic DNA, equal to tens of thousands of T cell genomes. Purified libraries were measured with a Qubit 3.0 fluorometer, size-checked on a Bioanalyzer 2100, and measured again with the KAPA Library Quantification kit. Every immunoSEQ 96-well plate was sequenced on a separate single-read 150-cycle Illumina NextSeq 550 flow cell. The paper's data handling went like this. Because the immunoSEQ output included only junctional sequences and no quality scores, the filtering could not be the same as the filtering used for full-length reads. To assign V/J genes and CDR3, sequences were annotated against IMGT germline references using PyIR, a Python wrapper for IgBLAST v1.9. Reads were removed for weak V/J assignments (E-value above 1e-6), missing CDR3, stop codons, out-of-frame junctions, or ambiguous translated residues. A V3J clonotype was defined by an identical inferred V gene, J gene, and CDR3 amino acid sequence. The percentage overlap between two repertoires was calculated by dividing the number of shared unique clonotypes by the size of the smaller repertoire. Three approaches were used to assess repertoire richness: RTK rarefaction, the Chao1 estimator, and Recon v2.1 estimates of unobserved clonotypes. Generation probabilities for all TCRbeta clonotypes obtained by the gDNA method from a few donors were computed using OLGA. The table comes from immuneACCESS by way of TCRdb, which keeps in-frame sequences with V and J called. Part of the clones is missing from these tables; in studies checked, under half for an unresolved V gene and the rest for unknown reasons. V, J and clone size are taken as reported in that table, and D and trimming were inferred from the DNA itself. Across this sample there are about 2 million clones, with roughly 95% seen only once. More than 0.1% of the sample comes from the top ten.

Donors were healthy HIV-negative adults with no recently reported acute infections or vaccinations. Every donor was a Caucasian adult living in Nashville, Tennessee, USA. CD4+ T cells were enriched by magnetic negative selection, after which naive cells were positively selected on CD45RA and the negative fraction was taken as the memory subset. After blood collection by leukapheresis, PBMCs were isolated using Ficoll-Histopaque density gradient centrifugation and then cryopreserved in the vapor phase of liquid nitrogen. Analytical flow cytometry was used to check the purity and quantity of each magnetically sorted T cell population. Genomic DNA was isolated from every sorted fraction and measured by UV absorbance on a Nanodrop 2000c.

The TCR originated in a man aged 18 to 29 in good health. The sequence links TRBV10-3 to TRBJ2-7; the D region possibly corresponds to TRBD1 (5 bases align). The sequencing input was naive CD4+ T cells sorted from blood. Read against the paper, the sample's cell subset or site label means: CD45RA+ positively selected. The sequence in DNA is TGTGCCATCAGTGAGTCCCCCAGGGTTGCTTCCTACGAGCAGTACTTC. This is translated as CAISESPRVASYEQYF.